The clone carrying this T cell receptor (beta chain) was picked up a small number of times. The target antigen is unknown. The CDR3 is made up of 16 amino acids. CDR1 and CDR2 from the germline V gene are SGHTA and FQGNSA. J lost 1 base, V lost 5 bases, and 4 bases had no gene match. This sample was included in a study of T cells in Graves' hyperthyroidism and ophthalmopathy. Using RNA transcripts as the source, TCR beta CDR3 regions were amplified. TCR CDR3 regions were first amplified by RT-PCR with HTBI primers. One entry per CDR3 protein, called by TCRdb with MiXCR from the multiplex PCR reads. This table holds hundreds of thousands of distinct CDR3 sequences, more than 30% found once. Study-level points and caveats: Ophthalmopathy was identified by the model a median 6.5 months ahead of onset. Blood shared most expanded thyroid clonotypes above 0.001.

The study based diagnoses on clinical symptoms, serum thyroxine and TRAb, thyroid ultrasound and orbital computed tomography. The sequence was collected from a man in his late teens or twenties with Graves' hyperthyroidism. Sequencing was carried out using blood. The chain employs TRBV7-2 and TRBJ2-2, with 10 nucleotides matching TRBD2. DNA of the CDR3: TGTGCCAGCAGCGTTAGCGGGGGGATGAACACCGGGGAGCTGTTTTTT. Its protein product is CASSVSGGMNTGELFF.